These 15 T cell receptor beta chains came from one sample sequenced in a study of T cell changes during pregnancy in multiple sclerosis. Clones were sequenced by immunoSEQ multiplex PCR, and TCRdb holds only the in-frame ones, with some missing. This table holds more than 25,000 clones, roughly 87% found once. Sequences were derived from CD8+ T cells from peripheral blood mononuclear cells, sampled in the third trimester of pregnancy. These TCRs come from a female donor with multiple sclerosis, enrolled in a pregnancy study.

The chain is built from TRBV30 and TRBJ2-1; TRBD2 agrees at 10 bases. CDR3 length: 14 amino acids. The junction had 3 bases not matched to a gene; V was cut back by 4 bases and J by 3 bases. Germline loops: CDR1 GTSNPN, CDR2 SVGIG (reference sequence). The CDR3 is CAWTTSGDYNEQFF. The DNA for the CDR3 is TGTGCCTGGACCACTAGCGGGGACTACAATGAGCAGTTCTTC.

The gene calls are TRBV30 and TRBJ1-1; the match to TRBD1 covers 7 bases. Per the germline V gene, CDR1 is GTSNPN and CDR2 is SVGIG (reference sequence). The CDR3 loop spans 13 amino acids. V dropped 3 bases and J dropped 1; count of bases not matched to a gene: 2. CDR3: CAWSTGANTEAFF. DNA for the CDR3: TGTGCCTGGAGCACAGGGGCGAACACTGAAGCTTTCTTT.

The V gene is TRBV6-1, the J gene TRBJ1-2, with 9 bases aligning to TRBD1. V dropped 4 bases and J dropped 5; count of bases not matched to a gene: 17. The CDR3 totals 18 residues. Germline-derived CDR1 and CDR2 are MNHNS and SASEGT. This CDR3 is CASSADSRDRDLKYGYTF. As DNA, the CDR3 is TGTGCCAGCAGTGCTGATAGCCGGGACAGGGACTTAAAGTATGGCTACACCTTC.

The chain is built from TRBV27 and TRBJ2-3; a possible D gene is TRBD1 (5 bases). CDR1 MNHEY and CDR2 SMNVEV come from the germline V gene (reference sequence). Trimming removed 5 bases at V and 5 bases at J, with 14 bases between. This CDR3 is 14 amino acids long. Here the CDR3 DNA reads TGTGCCAGCAGTCCTCGAGGACAACGAGATACGCAGTATTTT. Encoded protein: CASSPRGQRDTQYF.

This clone was recorded once. V usage is TRBV28 and J usage is TRBJ2-2, with 8 bases aligning to TRBD1. In germline, CDR1 is MDHEN, CDR2 SYDVKM. The length of the CDR3 is 15 residues. Losses at the gene ends were 7 bases for V and 5 bases for J; bases not matched to a gene: 9. Here the CDR3 reads CASIGGQARTGELFF. CDR3 DNA: TGTGCCAGCATAGGGGGACAGGCGCGGACCGGGGAGCTGTTTTTT.

V gene TRBV25-1 combines with J gene TRBJ2-2, with D possibly being TRBD1 (5 bases). The CDR3 contains 14 residues. Germline V gene lookup returns CDR1 MGHDK and CDR2 SYGVNS. V dropped 2 bases and J dropped 6 bases, with 10 bases sitting between them. The CDR3 reads CASSEGQGPGELFF. The CDR3, as DNA: TGTGCCAGCAGTGAAGGGCAGGGTCCCGGGGAGCTGTTTTTT.

The rearrangement joins TRBV4-2 to TRBJ2-7; 12 nucleotides match TRBD2. This CDR3 comprises 15 residues. Trimming removed 4 bases from V and 2 bases from J; junction bases left unmatched: 3. Per the germline V gene, CDR1 is LGHNA and CDR2 is YNFKEQ. This CDR3 is CASSLRLAGAYEQYF. In nucleotides, the CDR3 is TGTGCCAGCAGCCTAAGACTAGCGGGAGCCTACGAGCAGTACTTC.

CDR3 sequence: CASSLLAGGAGEQYF. In DNA form, the CDR3 reads TGCGCCAGCAGCTTATTAGCGGGGGGGGCTGGCGAGCAGTACTTC. V and J are TRBV4-1 and TRBJ2-7; 11 bases are a match to TRBD2. This CDR3 spans 15 amino acids. J gave up 6 bases and V 5 bases, and 9 bases lay outside the gene matches. Per germline, CDR1 MGHRA and CDR2 YSYEKL.

The CDR3 DNA reads as TGTGCCAGCTCACCACCTTTAACAGATTACAACACTGAAGCTTTCTTT. This codes for CASSPPLTDYNTEAFF. This rearrangement joins TRBV18 to TRBJ1-1; no clear D gene. Germline lookup yields CDR1 KGHSH and CDR2 LQKENI. V was cut by 0 bases and J by 2 bases, with 13 bases left in between. CDR3 length: 16 amino acids.

The CDR3 spells CASSAGGGWNQPQHF. The CDR3, as DNA: TGTGCCAGCAGTGCCGGGGGGGGGTGGAATCAGCCCCAGCATTTT. The rearrangement links TRBV27 to TRBJ1-5; possibly TRBD1 for D (5 bases). The CDR3 covers 15 residues. Looked up from germline, CDR1 is MNHEY and CDR2 is SMNVEV (reference sequence). V was pared by 5 bases and J by 4 bases, with 15 bases between.

The rearrangement joins TRBV27 to TRBJ1-5, with 8 nucleotides matching TRBD1. Losses at the gene ends were 6 bases for V and 7 bases for J; bases not matched to a gene: 8. The CDR3 is 14 residues long. CDR1 is MNHEY and CDR2 is SMNVEV in the germline V gene (reference sequence). CDR3 in amino acids: CASRHGQGGQPQHF. CDR3 nucleotide sequence: TGTGCCAGCAGGCACGGACAGGGAGGACAGCCCCAGCATTTT.

This clone was recorded once. The V gene is TRBV4-1, the J gene TRBJ2-2, with D possibly matching TRBD1 (6 bases). Germline V gene lookup returns CDR1 MGHRA and CDR2 YSYEKL. V lost 4 bases, J lost 3 bases, and 15 bases lay in between. CDR3 length: 16 residues. Written as DNA, the CDR3 is TGCGCCAGCAGCCTCAGGGGAAGTCGGGACACCGGGGAGCTGTTTTTT. As protein: CASSLRGSRDTGELFF.

This chain connects TRBV2 to TRBJ2-6, with no clear D. The CDR3 is 15 residues long. CDR1 is SNHLY and CDR2 is FYNNEI in the germline V gene. Trimming pared 1 base from V and 0 bases from J, leaving 4 bases between. Written as DNA, the CDR3 is TGTGCCAGCAGTGAAGGAGTCTCTGGGGCCAACGTCCTGACTTTC. Its protein product is CASSEGVSGANVLTF. The variable domain in full, with the rest retrieved from reference TRBV2 and TRBJ2-6, is EPEVTQTPSHQVTQMGQEVILRCVPISNHLYFYWYRQILGQKVEFLVSFYNNEISEKSEIFDDQFSVERPDGSNFTLKIRSTKLEDSAMYFCASSEGVSGANVLTFGAGSRLTVL.

The chain carries TRBV10-3 and TRBJ2-7, with TRBD1 matching 7 bases. The CDR3 spans 13 residues. V gave up 4 bases and J gave up 4 bases; unmatched junction bases: 4. CDR1 is ENHRY and CDR2 is SYGVKD in the germline V gene. This CDR3 reads CAISVGRGYEQYF. For the CDR3, the DNA is TGTGCCATCAGTGTTGGCAGGGGGTACGAGCAGTACTTC.

This clone was counted a single time. The CDR3 DNA follows: TGTGCCAGCAGAAGACAGGGGTCGAACACTGAAGCTTTCTTT. It codes for CASRRQGSNTEAFF. The chain uses TRBV6-1 and TRBJ1-1, with 8 bases lining up with TRBD1. The CDR3 runs to 14 residues. Trimming took 6 bases from V and 1 from J; bases not matched to a gene: 4. CDR1 is MNHNS, CDR2 SASEGT, per germline.